This entry features one T cell receptor (beta chain) sequence. The CDR3 does not close with the conserved phenylalanine or tryptophan, likely indicating a read error. The limits of the CDR3 on the DNA are not certain, so only TCRdb's listed CDR3 is given. Profiled with immunoSEQ multiplex PCR; TCRdb holds only in-frame clones, not every one. The data show tens of thousands of clones, roughly 97% seen once. This record comes from a study of technical replicates of blood from several donors. Germline lookup yields CDR1 SGHTS and CDR2 YDEGEE. The CDR3 length is 10 residues, termini included. The clonotype originates from a human donor in good health. Input material: T cells isolated from PBMCs. V is TRBV5-8 and J is TRBJ2-7; the D segment call TRBD2 is taken from the table without a DNA check. CDR3 amino acids: CASSITDGKR.